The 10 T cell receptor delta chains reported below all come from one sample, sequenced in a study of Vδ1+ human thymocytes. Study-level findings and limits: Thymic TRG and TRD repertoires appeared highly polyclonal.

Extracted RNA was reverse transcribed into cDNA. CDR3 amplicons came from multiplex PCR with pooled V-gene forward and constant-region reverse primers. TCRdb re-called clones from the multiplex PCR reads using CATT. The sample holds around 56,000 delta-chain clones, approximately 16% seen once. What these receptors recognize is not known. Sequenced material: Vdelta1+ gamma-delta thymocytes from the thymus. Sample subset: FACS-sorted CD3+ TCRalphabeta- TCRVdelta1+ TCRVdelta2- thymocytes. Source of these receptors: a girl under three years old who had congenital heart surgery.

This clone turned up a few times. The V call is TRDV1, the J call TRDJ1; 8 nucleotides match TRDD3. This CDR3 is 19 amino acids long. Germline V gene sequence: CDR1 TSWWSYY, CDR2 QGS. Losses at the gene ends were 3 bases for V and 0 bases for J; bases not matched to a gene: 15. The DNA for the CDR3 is TGTGCTCTTGGGGAGGAAATGACTACGCTGGGGGAGCACACCGATAAACTCATCTTT. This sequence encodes CALGEEMTTLGEHTDKLIF.

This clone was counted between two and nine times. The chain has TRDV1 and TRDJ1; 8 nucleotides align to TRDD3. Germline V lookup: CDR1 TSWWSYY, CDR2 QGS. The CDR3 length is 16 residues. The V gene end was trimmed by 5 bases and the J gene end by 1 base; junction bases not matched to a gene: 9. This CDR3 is CALGNRGGIITDKLIF. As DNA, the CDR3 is TGTGCTCTTGGGAACCGGGGGGGGATAATCACCGATAAACTCATCTTT.

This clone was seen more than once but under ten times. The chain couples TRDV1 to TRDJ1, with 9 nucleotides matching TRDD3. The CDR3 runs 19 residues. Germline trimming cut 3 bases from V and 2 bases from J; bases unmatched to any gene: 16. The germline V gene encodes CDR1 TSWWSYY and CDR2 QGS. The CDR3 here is CALGDRSSRYWGSTDKLIF. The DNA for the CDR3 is TGTGCTCTTGGGGACCGTTCTTCTCGGTACTGGGGGAGTACCGATAAACTCATCTTT.

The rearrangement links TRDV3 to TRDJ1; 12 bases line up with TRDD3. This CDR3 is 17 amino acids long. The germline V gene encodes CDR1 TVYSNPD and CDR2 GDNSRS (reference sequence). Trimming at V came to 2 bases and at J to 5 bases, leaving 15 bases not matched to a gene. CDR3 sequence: CAFPCAVGWGIRDKLIF. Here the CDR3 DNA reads TGTGCCTTTCCCTGCGCGGTCGGCTGGGGGATACGGGATAAACTCATCTTT.

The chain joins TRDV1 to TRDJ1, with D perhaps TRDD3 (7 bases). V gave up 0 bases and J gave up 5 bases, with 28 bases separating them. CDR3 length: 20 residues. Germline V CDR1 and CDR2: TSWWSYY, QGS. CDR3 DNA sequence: TGTGCTCTTGGGGAACTATTAACTCCTACGATGCTGGGGGGCCAGGATAAACTCATCTTT. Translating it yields CALGELLTPTMLGGQDKLIF.

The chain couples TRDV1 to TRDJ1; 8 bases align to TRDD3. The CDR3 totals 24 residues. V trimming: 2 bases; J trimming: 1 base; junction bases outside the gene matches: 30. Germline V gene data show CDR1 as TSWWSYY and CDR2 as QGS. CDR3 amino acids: CALGESSEEDPTALGVLCTDKLIF. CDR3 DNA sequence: TGTGCTCTTGGGGAATCCAGCGAAGAGGATCCTACTGCACTGGGGGTCCTCTGCACCGATAAACTCATCTTT.

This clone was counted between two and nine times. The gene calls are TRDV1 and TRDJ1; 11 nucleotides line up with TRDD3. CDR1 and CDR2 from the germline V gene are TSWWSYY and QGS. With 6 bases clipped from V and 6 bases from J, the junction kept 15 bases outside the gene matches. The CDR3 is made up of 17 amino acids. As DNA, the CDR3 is TGTGCTCTTGGTCCCTCGGTCCTCTGGGGGATACTGTATAAACTCATCTTT. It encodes CALGPSVLWGILYKLIF.

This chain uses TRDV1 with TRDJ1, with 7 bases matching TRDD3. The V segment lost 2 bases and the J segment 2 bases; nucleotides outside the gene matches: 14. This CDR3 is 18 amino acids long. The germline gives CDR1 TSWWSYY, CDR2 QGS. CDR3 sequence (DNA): TGTGCTCTTGGGGAATCGAGGGCGTTTGGGGGACAGACCGATAAACTCATCTTT. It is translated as CALGESRAFGGQTDKLIF.

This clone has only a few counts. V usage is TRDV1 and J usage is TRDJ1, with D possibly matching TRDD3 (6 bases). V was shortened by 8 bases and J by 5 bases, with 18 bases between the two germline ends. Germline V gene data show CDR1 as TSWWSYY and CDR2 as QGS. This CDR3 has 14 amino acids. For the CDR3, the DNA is TGTGCTCTTACATCATCCCTGGGGAGAGATAAACTCATCTTT. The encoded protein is CALTSSLGRDKLIF.

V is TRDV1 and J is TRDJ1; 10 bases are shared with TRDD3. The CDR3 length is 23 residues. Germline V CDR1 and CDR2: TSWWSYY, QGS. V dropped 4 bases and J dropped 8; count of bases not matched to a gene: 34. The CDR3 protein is CALGGTSYPPLLGDSQPPPKLIF. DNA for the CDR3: TGTGCTCTTGGGGGAACCAGCTATCCCCCATTACTGGGGGATTCCCAACCCCCTCCGAAACTCATCTTT.